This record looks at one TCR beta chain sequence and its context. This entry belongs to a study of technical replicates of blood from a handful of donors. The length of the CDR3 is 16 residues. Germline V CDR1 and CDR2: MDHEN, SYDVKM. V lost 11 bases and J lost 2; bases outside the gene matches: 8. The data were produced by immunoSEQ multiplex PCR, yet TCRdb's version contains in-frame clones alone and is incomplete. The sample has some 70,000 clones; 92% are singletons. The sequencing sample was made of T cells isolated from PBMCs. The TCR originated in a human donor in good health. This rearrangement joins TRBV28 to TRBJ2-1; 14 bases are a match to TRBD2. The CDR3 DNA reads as TGTGCCCTGAGTAGGACTAGCGGGAGGACCTACAATGAGCAGTTCTTC. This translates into CALSRTSGRTYNEQFF.